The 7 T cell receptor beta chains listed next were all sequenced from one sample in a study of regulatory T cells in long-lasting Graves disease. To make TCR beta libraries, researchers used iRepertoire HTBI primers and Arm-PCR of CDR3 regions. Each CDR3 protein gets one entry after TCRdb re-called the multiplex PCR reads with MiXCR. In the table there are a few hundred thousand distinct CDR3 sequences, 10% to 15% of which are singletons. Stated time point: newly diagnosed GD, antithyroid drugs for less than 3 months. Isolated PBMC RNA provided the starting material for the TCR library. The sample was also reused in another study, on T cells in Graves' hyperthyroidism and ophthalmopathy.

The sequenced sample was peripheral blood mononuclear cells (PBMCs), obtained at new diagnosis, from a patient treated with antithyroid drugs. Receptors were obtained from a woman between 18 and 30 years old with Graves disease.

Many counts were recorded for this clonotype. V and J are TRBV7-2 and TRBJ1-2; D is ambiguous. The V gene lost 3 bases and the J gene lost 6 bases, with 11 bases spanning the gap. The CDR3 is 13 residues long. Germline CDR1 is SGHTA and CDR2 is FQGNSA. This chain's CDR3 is CASSFRPDDGYTF. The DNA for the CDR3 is TGTGCCAGCAGCTTTCGGCCGGATGATGGCTACACCTTC.

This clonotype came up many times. The CDR3 is CSARGLAGRSEQYF. CDR3 nucleotides: TGCAGTGCTAGAGGACTAGCGGGAAGGTCTGAGCAGTACTTC. The gene calls are TRBV20-1 and TRBJ2-7; 11 bases map to TRBD2. Losses at the gene ends were 1 base for V and 7 bases for J; bases not matched to a gene: 6. Germline CDR1 and CDR2: DFQATT and SNEGSKA (reference sequence). There are 14 residues in the CDR3.

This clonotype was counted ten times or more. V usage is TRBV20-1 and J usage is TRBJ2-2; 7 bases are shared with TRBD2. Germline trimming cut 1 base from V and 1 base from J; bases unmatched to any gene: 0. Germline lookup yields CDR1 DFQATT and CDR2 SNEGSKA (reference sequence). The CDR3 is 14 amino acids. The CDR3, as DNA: TGCAGTGCTAGAGGCGGGAGGAACACCGGGGAGCTGTTTTTT. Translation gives CSARGGRNTGELFF.

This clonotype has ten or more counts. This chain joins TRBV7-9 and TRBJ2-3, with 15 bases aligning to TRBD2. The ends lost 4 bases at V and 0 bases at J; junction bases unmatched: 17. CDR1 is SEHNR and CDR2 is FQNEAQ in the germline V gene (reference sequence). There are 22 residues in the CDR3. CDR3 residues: CASSSTDPGLAGGRLSTDTQYF. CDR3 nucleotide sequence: TGTGCCAGCAGCTCGACCGACCCCGGACTAGCGGGAGGGCGACTAAGCACAGATACGCAGTATTTT.

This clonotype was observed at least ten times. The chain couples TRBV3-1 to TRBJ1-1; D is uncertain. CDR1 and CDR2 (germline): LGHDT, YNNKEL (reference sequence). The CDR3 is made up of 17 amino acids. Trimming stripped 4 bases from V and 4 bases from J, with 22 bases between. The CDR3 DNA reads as TGTGCCAGCAGCCTTCGTCGGGGTACCCGCTGGGTCACTGAAGCTTTCTTT. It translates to CASSLRRGTRWVTEAFF.

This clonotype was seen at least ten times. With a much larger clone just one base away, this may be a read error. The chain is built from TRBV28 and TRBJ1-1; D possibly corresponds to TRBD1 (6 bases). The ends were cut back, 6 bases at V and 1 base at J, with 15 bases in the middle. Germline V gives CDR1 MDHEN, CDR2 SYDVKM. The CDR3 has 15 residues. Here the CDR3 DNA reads TGTGCCAGCAGCCCAAGTCAGGGGCCGAACACTGAAGCTTTCTTT. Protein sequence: CASSPSQGPNTEAFF.

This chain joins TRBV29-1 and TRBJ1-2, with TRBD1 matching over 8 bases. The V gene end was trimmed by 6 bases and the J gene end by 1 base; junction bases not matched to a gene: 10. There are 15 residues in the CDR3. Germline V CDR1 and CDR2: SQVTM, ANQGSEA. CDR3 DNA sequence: TGCAGCGTCGAACAGGGGGAGACCATTAACTATGGCTACACCTTC. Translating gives CSVEQGETINYGYTF.